This T cell receptor beta chain was obtained from a study of OX40 agonist ivuxolimab in advanced cancers. Across the whole study: Three patients got partial responses; one had hepatocellular carcinoma and two had cutaneous melanoma.

V gave up 1 base and J gave up 2 bases; unmatched junction bases: 7. The CDR3 loop spans 16 amino acids. Germline CDR1 and CDR2: SGHTS and YDEGEE. This clone was picked up a small number of times. Some clones are missing from TCRdb's copy, which holds only in-frame ones; the method was immunoSEQ multiplex PCR. The table includes 20,000 to 30,000 clones, roughly 80% detected once. Sequencing was performed on CD4+ or CD8+ T cells sorted from blood, taken in a trial of the OX40 agonist ivuxolimab. The chain has TRBV5-8 and TRBJ1-1; 8 nucleotides agree with TRBD1. The receptor was isolated from an adult with an advanced solid tumor such as melanoma, head and neck, liver or kidney cancer. This CDR3 reads CASSLMGTGFNTEAFF. Here the CDR3 DNA reads TGTGCCAGCAGCTTGATGGGGACAGGTTTCAACACTGAAGCTTTCTTT.